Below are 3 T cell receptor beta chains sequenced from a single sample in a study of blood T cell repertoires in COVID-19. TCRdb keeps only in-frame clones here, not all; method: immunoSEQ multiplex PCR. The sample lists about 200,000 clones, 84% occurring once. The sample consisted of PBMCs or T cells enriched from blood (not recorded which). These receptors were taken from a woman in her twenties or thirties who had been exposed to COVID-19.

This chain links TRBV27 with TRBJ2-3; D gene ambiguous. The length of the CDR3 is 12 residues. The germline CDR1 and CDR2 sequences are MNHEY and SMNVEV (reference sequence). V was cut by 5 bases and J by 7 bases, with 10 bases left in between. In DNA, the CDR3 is TGTGCCAGCAGTCCCAGTCTCTATACGCAGTATTTT. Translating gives CASSPSLYTQYF.

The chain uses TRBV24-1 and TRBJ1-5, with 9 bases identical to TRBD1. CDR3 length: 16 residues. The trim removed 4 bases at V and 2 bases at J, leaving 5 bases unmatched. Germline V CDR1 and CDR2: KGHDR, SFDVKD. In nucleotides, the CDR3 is TGTGCCACCAGTGACGGAAGGACAGGGGGCAATCAGCCCCAGCATTTT. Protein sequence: CATSDGRTGGNQPQHF.

CDR3 coding DNA: TGTGCCAGCAGCTTAGCTCAGGGTCGTGGCTACACCTTC. This encodes CASSLAQGRGYTF. This chain connects TRBV7-9 to TRBJ1-2; a possible D gene is TRBD1 (5 bases). CDR3 length: 13 residues. The ends were cut back, 0 bases at V and 7 bases at J, with 9 bases in the middle. From germline, CDR1 is SEHNR and CDR2 FQNEAQ (reference sequence).